This TCR beta chain was sequenced in a study of blood T cell repertoires in COVID-19. About the research overall: Sites across the United States, Italy and Spain contributed samples from acute and convalescent COVID-19.

Germline CDR1 is MDHEN and CDR2 is SYDVKM. The V and J ends lost 5 bases and 0 bases respectively, with 6 bases between them. This CDR3 comprises 13 residues. Seattle patients were enrolled during active infection and followed longitudinally. The assay was immunoSEQ multiplex PCR, and TCRdb's table has in-frame clones only and misses some. This table holds about 350,000 clones, over 80% found once. The genes are TRBV28 and TRBJ2-3; D is unclear. Source material: peripheral blood. This sequence originates from a man aged 30-40 years with COVID-19, enrolled during active disease. CDR3 protein: CASSGVSTDTQYF. CDR3 sequence (DNA): TGTGCCAGCAGTGGAGTTAGCACAGATACGCAGTATTTT.